The 28 T cell receptor beta chains presented below share a single source sample, sequenced in a study of blood T cell repertoires in COVID-19. Profiling relied on immunoSEQ multiplex PCR, and the TCRdb table lists in-frame clones only, not all of them. The sample contains 450,000 to 500,000 clones, around 87% of which appear only once. Sequencing was carried out using PBMCs or T cells enriched from blood (not recorded which). These receptors originate from a woman under 30 who had recovered from COVID-19.

As regards this clone: Other DNA sequences in the same sample also yield this CDR3. The chain links TRBV30 to TRBJ1-5; unclear D gene. CDR3 length: 13 amino acids. The V gene's germline CDR1 is GTSNPN and CDR2 SVGIG (reference sequence). Trimming took 0 bases from V and 3 from J, leaving 6 bases between them. CDR3 sequence reads: CAWSVADNQPQHF. The DNA of the CDR3 is TGTGCCTGGAGTGTGGCAGACAATCAGCCCCAGCATTTT.

The rearrangement uses TRBV6-4 and TRBJ2-3; 15 positions match TRBD2. Germline-derived CDR1 and CDR2 are MRHNA and SNTAGT. Trimming cost V 6 bases and J 5 bases; bases outside gene matches: 12. This CDR3 is 18 amino acids long. CDR3 residues: CASSRRGLAGGRGDTQYF. DNA of the CDR3: TGTGCCAGCAGCCGCCGTGGACTAGCGGGGGGGCGGGGAGATACGCAGTATTTT.

V is TRBV2 and J is TRBJ2-2; no reliable D call. The ends were cut back, 4 bases at V and 4 bases at J, with 16 bases in the middle. The germline CDR1 and CDR2 sequences are SNHLY and FYNNEI. This CDR3 comprises 16 residues. The CDR3 coding sequence is TGTGCCAGCAGTGGTGACTTTACCGGTGGCACCGGGGAGCTGTTTTTT. It codes for CASSGDFTGGTGELFF.

The chain is built from TRBV5-1 and TRBJ1-1; a weak D match, TRBD1 (6 bases). The V gene lost 1 base and the J gene lost 11 bases, with 21 bases spanning the gap. This CDR3 region has 15 residues. Germline CDR1 reads SGHRS; CDR2 reads YFSETQ. CDR3 sequence reads: CASSLLPEPGVDAFF. The DNA for the CDR3 is TGCGCCAGCAGCTTGCTTCCAGAGCCAGGGGTCGACGCTTTCTTT. Filled out from reference TRBV5-1 and TRBJ1-1, the complete variable domain reads KAGVTQTPRYLIKTRGQQVTLSCSPISGHRSVSWYQQTPGQGLQFLFEYFSETQRNKGNFPGRFSGRQFSNSRSEMNVSTLELGDSALYLCASSLLPEPGVDAFFGQGTRLTVV.

The rearrangement joins TRBV9 to TRBJ1-3; D is possibly TRBD1 (5 bases). Per the germline V gene, CDR1 is SGDLS and CDR2 is YYNGEE. The CDR3 sequence is 13 residues long. Trimming pared 1 base from V and 3 bases from J, leaving 5 bases between. The CDR3 sequence: CASSVTGGNTIYF. Here the CDR3 DNA reads TGTGCCAGCAGCGTAACAGGTGGAAACACCATATATTTT. Drawing the rest from reference TRBV9 and TRBJ1-3, the complete variable domain is DSGVTQTPKHLITATGQRVTLRCSPRSGDLSVYWYQQSLDQGLQFLIQYYNGEERAKGNILERFSAQQFPDLHSELNLSSLELGDSALYFCASSVTGGNTIYFGEGSWLTVV.

The rearrangement uses TRBV27 and TRBJ2-2; 11 bases are shared with TRBD1. This CDR3 has 14 residues. V lost 4 bases to trimming and J lost 6 bases; unmatched junction nucleotides: 1. The germline V gene encodes CDR1 MNHEY and CDR2 SMNVEV (reference sequence). CDR3 region: CASSWGQGAGELFF. In DNA form, the CDR3 reads TGTGCCAGCAGTTGGGGACAGGGGGCCGGGGAGCTGTTTTTT.

The chain joins TRBV6-6 to TRBJ2-1; 8 bases are shared with TRBD2. Germline assignment: CDR1 MNHNY and CDR2 SVGAGI (reference sequence). The CDR3 loop spans 18 amino acids. With 5 bases clipped from V and 5 bases from J, the junction kept 17 bases outside the gene matches. The chain's CDR3 is CASSPRRRSGGFHNEQFF. In DNA form, the CDR3 reads TGTGCCAGCAGTCCCCGTCGGAGGAGCGGGGGTTTTCACAATGAGCAGTTCTTC.

The chain recombines TRBV4-2 with TRBJ2-5; no reliable D call. Germline CDR1 and CDR2: LGHNA and YNFKEQ. The V end was cut by 1 base, the J end by 5 bases, with 8 bases between. The CDR3 is 13 residues long. The CDR3 reads CASSQVVLETQYF. The CDR3 DNA sequence: TGTGCCAGCAGCCAAGTAGTGTTGGAGACCCAGTACTTC.

The chain joins TRBV3-1 (or the pseudogene TRBV3-2) to TRBJ1-3; TRBD1 might be the D (5 bases). The germline V gene encodes CDR1 LGHDT and CDR2 YNNKEL (reference sequence). The germline V and J ends were trimmed by 4 bases and 6 bases, with 19 bases remaining between them. CDR3 size: 16 residues. CDR3 in amino acids: CASSRDRQGGENTIYF. The CDR3 DNA sequence: TGTGCCAGCAGCCGAGACCGCCAGGGTGGGGAAAACACCATATATTTT.

This rearrangement joins TRBV19 to TRBJ1-1; 7 bases align to TRBD1. The CDR3 has 15 residues. Per the germline V gene, CDR1 is LNHDA and CDR2 is SQIVND (reference sequence). With 2 bases clipped from V and 3 bases from J, the junction kept 6 bases outside the gene matches. CDR3 coding DNA: TGTGCCAGTAGTATACAACCAACAGGGGACACTGAAGCTTTCTTT. Translation: CASSIQPTGDTEAFF.

This chain joins TRBV5-1 and TRBJ2-6, with TRBD1 matching over 9 bases. The CDR3 sequence is 20 residues long. CDR1 SGHRS and CDR2 YFSETQ come from the germline V gene. The junction had 17 bases not matched to a gene; V was cut back by 5 bases and J by 2 bases. The DNA for the CDR3 is TGCGCCAGCAGTTTTGGGGACAGGGTAAAGGAAGGCGCTGGGGCCAACGTCCTGACTTTC. It codes for CASSFGDRVKEGAGANVLTF.

The chain joins TRBV2 to TRBJ2-7; 8 nucleotides match TRBD2. The CDR3 is 16 amino acids. Germline assignment: CDR1 SNHLY and CDR2 FYNNEI. The trim removed 4 bases at V and 2 bases at J, leaving 10 bases unmatched. DNA for the CDR3: TGTGCCAGCAGTGTTACGGGGGGGCCCTCTCCCTACGAGCAGTACTTC. Encoded protein: CASSVTGGPSPYEQYF.

This clone has just a few counts. The chain carries TRBV28 and TRBJ1-5, with TRBD1 matching over 8 bases. Trimming cost V 6 bases and J 0 bases; bases outside gene matches: 10. The CDR3 totals 17 residues. Germline V gene sequence: CDR1 MDHEN, CDR2 SYDVKM. CDR3 protein: CASRGAGTGYSNQPQHF. As DNA, the CDR3 is TGTGCCAGCAGGGGGGCCGGGACAGGCTATAGCAATCAGCCCCAGCATTTT.

The V gene is TRBV5-5, the J gene TRBJ2-3; TRBD2 aligns across 9 bases. The junction had 6 bases not matched to a gene; V was cut back by 4 bases and J by 3 bases. The CDR3 covers 15 residues. Germline V gene sequence: CDR1 SGHKS, CDR2 YYEKEE (reference sequence). Here the CDR3 DNA reads TGTGCCAGCAGCCCTCCGAGCGGGGGGACAGATACGCAGTATTTT. Encoded protein: CASSPPSGGTDTQYF.

V usage is TRBV7-6 and J usage is TRBJ1-3; D not certain. With 8 bases removed from V and 0 bases from J, the gap between germline ends came to 11 bases. The germline V gene encodes CDR1 SGHVS and CDR2 FNYEAQ. The CDR3 totals 14 residues. The CDR3 coding sequence is TGTGCCAGCGGGGAGGGCCTCTCTGGAAACACCATATATTTT. The encoded protein is CASGEGLSGNTIYF.

The chain carries TRBV7-9 and TRBJ2-3; 7 nucleotides agree with TRBD1. V lost 1 base to trimming and J lost 0 bases; unmatched junction nucleotides: 10. This CDR3 contains 18 residues. The germline CDR1 and CDR2 sequences are SEHNR and FQNEAQ (reference sequence). The CDR3 DNA sequence: TGTGCCAGCAGCTTAGGGGACAGTCTTATTCCTAGCACAGATACGCAGTATTTT. It is translated as CASSLGDSLIPSTDTQYF. Together with reference TRBV7-9 and TRBJ2-3, the CDR3 gives the full variable domain: DTGVSQNPRHKITKRGQNVTFRCDPISEHNRLYWYRQTLGQGPEFLTYFQNEAQLEKSRLLSDRFSAERPKGSFSTLEIQRTEQGDSAMYLCASSLGDSLIPSTDTQYFGPGTRLTVL.

J is TRBJ2-3 and V is TRBV19; 9 bases are shared with TRBD2. After removal of 3 bases from V and 0 bases from J, the junction contained 10 bases not matched to a gene. The CDR3 contains 18 residues. Per germline, CDR1 LNHDA and CDR2 SQIVND (reference sequence). CDR3 sequence reads: CASSIRSGGLFSTDTQYF. The DNA of the CDR3 is TGTGCCAGTAGTATCCGTAGCGGGGGACTTTTTAGCACAGATACGCAGTATTTT.

This chain joins TRBV18 and TRBJ1-1, with TRBD1 matching over 11 bases. The CDR3 totals 14 residues. Trimming removed 4 bases from V and 8 bases from J; junction bases left unmatched: 6. The V gene's germline CDR1 is KGHSH and CDR2 LQKENI. CDR3 amino acids: CASSHSDRGREAFF. The CDR3 coding sequence is TGTGCCAGCTCACACTCGGACAGGGGGCGAGAAGCTTTCTTT. Drawing the rest from reference TRBV18 and TRBJ1-1, the complete variable domain is NAGVMQNPRHLVRRRGQEARLRCSPMKGHSHVYWYRQLPEEGLKFMVYLQKENIIDESGMPKERFSAEFPKEGPSILRIQQVVRGDSAAYFCASSHSDRGREAFFGQGTRLTVV.

This clone has a handful of counts. This chain uses TRBV10-1 with TRBJ2-5; TRBD2 aligns across 10 bases. Trimming at V came to 6 bases and at J to 4 bases, leaving 5 bases not matched to a gene. Germline V gives CDR1 WNHNN, CDR2 SYGVQD (reference sequence). The CDR3 contains 14 residues. CDR3 loop: CASSDGLAAETQYF. CDR3 sequence (DNA): TGCGCCAGCAGCGATGGACTAGCGGCAGAGACCCAGTACTTC.

The CDR3 coding sequence is TGTGCCAGCAACAGGGGCCGTCTAGACACTGAAGCTTTCTTT. Translation gives CASNRGRLDTEAFF. The gene calls are TRBV2 and TRBJ1-1, with 7 bases matching TRBD1. CDR3 length: 14 residues. Germline CDR1 is SNHLY and CDR2 is FYNNEI. The ends lost 7 bases at V and 3 bases at J; junction bases unmatched: 8.

CDR3: CASSLPTLYTEAFF. The CDR3 DNA is TGTGCCAGCAGTCTTCCTACCCTCTATACTGAAGCTTTCTTT. This chain links TRBV28 with TRBJ1-1; D gene ambiguous. Trimming left V 5 bases short and J 5 bases short, with 15 bases between. CDR1 is MDHEN, CDR2 SYDVKM, per germline. This CDR3 has 14 residues.

This clone has just one count. The identical CDR3 is also encoded by other nucleotide sequences in the sample. This chain joins TRBV2 and TRBJ2-7, with D possibly TRBD1 on 5 matching bases. Germline CDR1 SNHLY, CDR2 FYNNEI. CDR3 length: 14 residues. V was shortened by 2 bases and J by 0 bases, with 8 bases between the two germline ends. The CDR3: CASSEQGSSYEQYF. The CDR3, as DNA: TGTGCCAGCAGTGAACAGGGTTCCTCCTACGAGCAGTACTTC.

The V call is TRBV6-6, the J call TRBJ2-7; the D gene is possibly TRBD2 (6 bases). Trimming pared 4 bases from V and 5 bases from J, leaving 15 bases between. The CDR3 spans 14 residues. Per the germline V gene, CDR1 is MNHNY and CDR2 is SVGAGI (reference sequence). The CDR3 nucleotides are TGTGCCAGCAGTTGGGGAGAGGGAGGTCACGAGCAGTACTTC. It encodes CASSWGEGGHEQYF.

The gene calls are TRBV4-1 and TRBJ1-2, with D possibly TRBD1 on 5 matching bases. Between the trimmed V and J ends, which lost 0 bases and 8 bases, there was a span of 13 bases. Germline V gene sequence: CDR1 MGHRA, CDR2 YSYEKL. The CDR3 runs to 14 residues. The CDR3, as DNA: TGCGCCAGCAGCCAAGATCAGTTAGACAGCGGCTACACCTTC. As protein: CASSQDQLDSGYTF.

J is TRBJ2-1 and V is TRBV5-6; 9 bases align to TRBD1. Germline V gives CDR1 SGHDT, CDR2 YYEEEE. V lost 7 bases, J lost 3 bases, and 11 bases stayed unmatched. This CDR3 is 16 amino acids long. The CDR3 DNA sequence: TGTGCCAGCGGACTAGGGACAGGGTGGTTCTACAATGAGCAGTTCTTC. Residues: CASGLGTGWFYNEQFF.

V is TRBV5-1 and J is TRBJ2-2; TRBD2 agrees at 9 bases. Per the germline V gene, CDR1 is SGHRS and CDR2 is YFSETQ. This CDR3 has 14 amino acids. Trimming took 6 bases from V and 6 from J; bases not matched to a gene: 6. CDR3: CASKVAGEAGELFF. In DNA form, the CDR3 reads TGCGCCAGCAAGGTAGCGGGGGAAGCCGGGGAGCTGTTTTTT.

This chain joins TRBV7-2 and TRBJ2-7; 10 bases align to TRBD1. The length of the CDR3 is 15 residues. CDR1 SGHTA and CDR2 FQGNSA come from the germline V gene. Trimming took 5 bases from V and 2 from J; bases not matched to a gene: 6. The DNA for the CDR3 is TGTGCCAGCAGCCGGCCCGGGACAGGGGCCTACGAGCAGTACTTC. It encodes CASSRPGTGAYEQYF.

Details on this clone: Within the sample, other DNA sequences also encode this same CDR3. The CDR3 sequence is CASRPTANTEAFF. CDR3 nucleotides: TGTGCCAGCAGGCCGACAGCGAACACTGAAGCTTTCTTT. The chain uses TRBV12-3 or TRBV12-4 and TRBJ1-1, with D perhaps TRBD1 (5 bases). CDR3 length: 13 amino acids. The V gene lost 6 bases and the J gene lost 1 base, with 9 bases spanning the gap.